This T cell receptor beta chain was obtained from a study of shared clonotypes between healthy human individuals. The J segment lost 3 bases and the V segment lost 2 bases, leaving 5 bases of the junction unmatched. CDR3 length equals 16 residues. The V gene's germline CDR1 is MNHEY and CDR2 SVGAGI. Samples underwent the assay at deep level. Replicate PCRs run on sorted subsets employed around 200 ng DNA, approximately 30,000 T cell genomes. TCRdb's copy holds only in-frame clones and misses some; the assay was immunoSEQ multiplex PCR. The data contain about 1.9 million clones, just over 90% of them singletons. As defined, naive CD8 cells were CD45RO-negative and positively selected for CCR7, with terminally differentiated effector memory CD45RA+ cells excluded. Study findings and constraints: In contrast to clonotypes shared by all four donors, non-shared clonotypes had lower generation probabilities. Incompleteness in sorted-subset sequencing, despite large depth, was shown by rarefaction.

This clone has a handful of counts. The antigen is not known. The sequenced material came from naive CD8+ T cells from PBMCs. This clonotype originated in a man aged 18 to 35 in good health. Some clones in this sample may be carry-over from other donors' samples. This rearrangement joins TRBV6-5 to TRBJ1-5, with TRBD1 matching over 9 bases. For the CDR3, the DNA is TGTGCCAGCAGTTACCGGGACAGGGCATTCAATCAGCCCCAGCATTTT. Translated: CASSYRDRAFNQPQHF.